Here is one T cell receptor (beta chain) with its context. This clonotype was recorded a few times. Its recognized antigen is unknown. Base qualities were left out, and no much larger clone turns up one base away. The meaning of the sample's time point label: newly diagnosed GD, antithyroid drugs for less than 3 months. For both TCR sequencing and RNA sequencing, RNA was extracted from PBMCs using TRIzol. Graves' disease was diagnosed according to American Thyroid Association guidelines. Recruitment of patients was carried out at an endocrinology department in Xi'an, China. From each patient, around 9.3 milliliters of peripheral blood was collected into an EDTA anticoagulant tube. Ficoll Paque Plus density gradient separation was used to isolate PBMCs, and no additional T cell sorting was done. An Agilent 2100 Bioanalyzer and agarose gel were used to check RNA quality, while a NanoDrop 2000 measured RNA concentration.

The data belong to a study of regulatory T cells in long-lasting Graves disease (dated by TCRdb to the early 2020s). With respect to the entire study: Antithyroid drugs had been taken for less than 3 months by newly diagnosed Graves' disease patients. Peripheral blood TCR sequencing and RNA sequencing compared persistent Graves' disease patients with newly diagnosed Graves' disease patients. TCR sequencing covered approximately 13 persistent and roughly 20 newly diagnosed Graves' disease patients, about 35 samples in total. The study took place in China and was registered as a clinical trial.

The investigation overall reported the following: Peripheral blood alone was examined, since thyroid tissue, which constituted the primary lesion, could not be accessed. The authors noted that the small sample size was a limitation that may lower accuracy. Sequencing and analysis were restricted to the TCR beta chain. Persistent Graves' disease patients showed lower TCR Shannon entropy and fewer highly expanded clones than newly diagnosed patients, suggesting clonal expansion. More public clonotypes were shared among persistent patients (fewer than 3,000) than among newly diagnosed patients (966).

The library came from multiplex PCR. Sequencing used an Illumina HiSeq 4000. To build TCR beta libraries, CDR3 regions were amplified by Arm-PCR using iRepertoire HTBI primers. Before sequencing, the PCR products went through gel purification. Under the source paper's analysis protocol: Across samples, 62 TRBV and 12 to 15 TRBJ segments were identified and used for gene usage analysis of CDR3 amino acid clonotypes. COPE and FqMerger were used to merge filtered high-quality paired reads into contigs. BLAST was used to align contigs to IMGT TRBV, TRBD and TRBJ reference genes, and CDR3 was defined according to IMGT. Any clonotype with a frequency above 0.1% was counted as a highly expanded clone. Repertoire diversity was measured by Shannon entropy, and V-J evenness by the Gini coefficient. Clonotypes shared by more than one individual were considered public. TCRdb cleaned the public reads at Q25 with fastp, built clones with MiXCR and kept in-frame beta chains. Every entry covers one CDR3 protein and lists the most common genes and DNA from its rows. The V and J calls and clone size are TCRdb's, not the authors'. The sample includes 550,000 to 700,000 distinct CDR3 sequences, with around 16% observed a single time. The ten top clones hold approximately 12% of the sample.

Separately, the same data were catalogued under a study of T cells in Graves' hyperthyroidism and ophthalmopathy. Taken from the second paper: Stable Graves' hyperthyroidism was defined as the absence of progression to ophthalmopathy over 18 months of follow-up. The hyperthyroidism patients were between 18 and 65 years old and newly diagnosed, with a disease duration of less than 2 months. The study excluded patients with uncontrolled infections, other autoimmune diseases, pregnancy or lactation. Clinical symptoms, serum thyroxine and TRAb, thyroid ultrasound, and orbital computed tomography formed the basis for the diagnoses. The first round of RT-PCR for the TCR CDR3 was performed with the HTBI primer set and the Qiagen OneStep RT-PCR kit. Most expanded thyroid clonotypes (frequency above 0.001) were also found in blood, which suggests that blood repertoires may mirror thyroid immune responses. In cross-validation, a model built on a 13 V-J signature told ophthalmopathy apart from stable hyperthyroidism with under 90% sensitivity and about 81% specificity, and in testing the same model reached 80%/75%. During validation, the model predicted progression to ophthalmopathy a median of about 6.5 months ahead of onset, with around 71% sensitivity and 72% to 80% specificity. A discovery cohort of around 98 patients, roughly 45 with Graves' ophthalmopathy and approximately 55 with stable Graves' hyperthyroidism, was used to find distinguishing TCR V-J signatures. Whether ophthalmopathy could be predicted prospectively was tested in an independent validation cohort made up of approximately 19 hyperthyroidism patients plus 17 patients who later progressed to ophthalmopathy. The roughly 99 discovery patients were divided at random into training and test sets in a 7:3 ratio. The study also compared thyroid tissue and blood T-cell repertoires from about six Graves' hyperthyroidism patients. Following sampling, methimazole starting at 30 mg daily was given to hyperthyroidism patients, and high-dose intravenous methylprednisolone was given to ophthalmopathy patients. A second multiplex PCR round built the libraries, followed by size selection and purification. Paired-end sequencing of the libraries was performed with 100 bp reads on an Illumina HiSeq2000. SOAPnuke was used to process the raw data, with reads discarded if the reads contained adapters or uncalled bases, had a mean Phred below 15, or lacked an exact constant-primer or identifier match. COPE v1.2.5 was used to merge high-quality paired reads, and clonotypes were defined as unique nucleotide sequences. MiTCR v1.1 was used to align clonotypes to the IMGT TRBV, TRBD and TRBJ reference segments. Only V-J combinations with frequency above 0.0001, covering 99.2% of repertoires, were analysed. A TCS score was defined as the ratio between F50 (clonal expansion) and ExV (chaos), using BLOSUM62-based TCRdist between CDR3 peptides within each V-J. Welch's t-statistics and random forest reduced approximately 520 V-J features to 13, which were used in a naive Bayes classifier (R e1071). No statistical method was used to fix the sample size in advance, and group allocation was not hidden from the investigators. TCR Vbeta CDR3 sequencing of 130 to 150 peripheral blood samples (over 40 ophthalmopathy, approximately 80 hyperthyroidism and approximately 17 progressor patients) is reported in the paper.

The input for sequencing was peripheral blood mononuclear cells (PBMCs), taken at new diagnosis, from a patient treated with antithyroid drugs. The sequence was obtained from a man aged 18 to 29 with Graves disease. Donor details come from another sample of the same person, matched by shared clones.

The CDR3 here reads CSVEGQATGYEQYF. The nucleotide sequence reads TGCAGCGTTGAAGGACAGGCCACAGGGTACGAGCAGTACTTC. Recombination connected TRBV29-1 to TRBJ2-7, with a tentative D gene TRBD1 over 6 matching bases. The V end loses 1 base and the J end loses 4 bases, and a stretch of 14 bases separates them. The CDR1 and CDR2 encoded by the germline V gene are SQVTM and ANQGSEA. From cysteine to phenylalanine, the CDR3 is 14 amino acids long. This entry keeps only the CDR3 DNA: 42 bases, framed from base 1.